This T cell receptor (beta chain) is drawn from a study of blood T cell repertoires in COVID-19. Study background: Italy, Spain and the United States were the sources of the convalescent and acute COVID-19 samples. The cDNA or gDNA used as material had been derived from T cells, B-cell-depleted T cells, or PBMCs.

In the study's own analysis: Counts of nucleated cells, estimated from reference gene primer amplification, were obtained. The table came from immunoSEQ multiplex PCR; TCRdb's copy has only in-frame clones and leaves some out. The D gene and trimming were derived from the DNA, and the V and J assignments and clone size from that table. The sample yields some 140,000 clones, 81% seen once. This clone was found once. The CDR3 is 12 residues long. Sequencing was performed on peripheral blood. The chain combines TRBV21-1 with TRBJ1-6; no check of the table's D call, TRBD1, against the DNA was made. TRBV21-1 is flagged as a pseudogene. This sequence originates from a woman in her sixties or seventies with active or convalescent COVID-19. In DNA, the CDR3 is TGTGCCAGCGGCTGCTATAATTCACCCCTCCACTTT. This codes for CASGCYNSPLHF.